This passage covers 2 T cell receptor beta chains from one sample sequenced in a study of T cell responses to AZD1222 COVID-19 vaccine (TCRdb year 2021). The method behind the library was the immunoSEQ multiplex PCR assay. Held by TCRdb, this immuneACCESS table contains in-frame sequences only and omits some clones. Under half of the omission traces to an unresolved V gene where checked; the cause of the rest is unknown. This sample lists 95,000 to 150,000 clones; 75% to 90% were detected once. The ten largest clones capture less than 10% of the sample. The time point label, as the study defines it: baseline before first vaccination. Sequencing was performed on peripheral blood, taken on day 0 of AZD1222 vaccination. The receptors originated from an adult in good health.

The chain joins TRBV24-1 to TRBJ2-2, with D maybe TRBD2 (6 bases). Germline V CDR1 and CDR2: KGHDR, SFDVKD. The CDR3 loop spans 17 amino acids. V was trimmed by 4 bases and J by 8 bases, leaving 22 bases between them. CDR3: CATSDSTRGKGRGELFF. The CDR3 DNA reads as TGTGCCACCAGTGACTCGACTAGAGGAAAGGGAAGGGGGGAGCTGTTTTTT.

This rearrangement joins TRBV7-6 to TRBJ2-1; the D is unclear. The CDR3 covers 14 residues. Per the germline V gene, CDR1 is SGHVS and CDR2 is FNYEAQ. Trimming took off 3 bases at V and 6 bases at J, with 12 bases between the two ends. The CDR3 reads CASSFDSSLNEQFF. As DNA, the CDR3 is TGTGCCAGCAGCTTTGATAGTTCCCTCAATGAGCAGTTCTTC.